What follows are 9 T cell receptor beta chains derived from one specimen sequenced in a study of OX40 agonist ivuxolimab in advanced cancers. TCRdb keeps only in-frame clones here, not all; method: immunoSEQ multiplex PCR. The repertoire has 90,000 to 130,000 clones, approximately 89% of them found once; the top ten carry 0.27%. The sample was CD4+ or CD8+ T cells sorted from blood, taken in a trial of the OX40 agonist ivuxolimab. The receptors here all came from an adult with an advanced solid tumor such as melanoma, head and neck, liver or kidney cancer.

This clone was detected once. CDR3 DNA: TGTGCGCAAGGACTCAACCACAATGAGCAGTTCTTC. Encoded protein: CAQGLNHNEQFF. The chain couples TRBV30 to TRBJ2-1, with a weak D call TRBD2 (5 bases). This CDR3 is 12 amino acids long. CDR1 is GTSNPN, CDR2 SVGIG, per germline (reference sequence).

This clone has a single count. The rearrangement uses TRBV10-3 and TRBJ1-1; 8 bases line up with TRBD1. The V gene's germline CDR1 is ENHRY and CDR2 SYGVKD. The CDR3 consists of 14 residues. J gave up 1 base and V 6 bases, and 4 bases lay outside the gene matches. CDR3 bases: TGTGCCATCAGCGCTGACAGGGGGAACACTGAAGCTTTCTTT. This encodes CAISADRGNTEAFF.

The V gene is TRBV6-1, the J gene TRBJ1-2; D is undetermined. Germline V gene lookup returns CDR1 MNHNS and CDR2 SASEGT. The CDR3 is 14 amino acids. Trimming took off 2 bases at V and 7 bases at J, with 14 bases between the two ends. The CDR3 is CASSERRRLSGYTF. The CDR3 nucleotides are TGTGCCAGCAGTGAAAGAAGGCGCCTAAGTGGCTACACCTTC.

This chain joins TRBV29-1 and TRBJ2-7; a weak D match, TRBD2 (6 bases). The CDR3 totals 13 residues. V was shortened by 4 bases and J by 1 base, with 11 bases between the two germline ends. Germline V gene data show CDR1 as SQVTM and CDR2 as ANQGSEA. CDR3 region: CSVAPGASYEQYF. In nucleotides, the CDR3 is TGCAGCGTTGCCCCGGGAGCTTCCTACGAGCAGTACTTC.

This chain joins TRBV2 and TRBJ2-3, with TRBD2 matching 8 bases. The ends lost 6 bases at V and 8 bases at J; junction bases unmatched: 7. Germline V gives CDR1 SNHLY, CDR2 FYNNEI. The CDR3 runs to 13 residues. CDR3 region: CASRGTSSGTQYF. CDR3 in DNA: TGTGCCAGCAGGGGGACTAGTAGCGGTACGCAGTATTTT.

The chain is built from TRBV2 and TRBJ2-2; D assignment may be TRBD1 or TRBD2 (5 bases each). CDR1 and CDR2 from the germline V gene are SNHLY and FYNNEI. V dropped 2 bases and J dropped 7 bases, with 11 bases sitting between them. This CDR3 comprises 14 residues. CDR3: CASSEQRGVGELFF. Written as DNA, the CDR3 is TGTGCCAGCAGTGAACAGAGGGGCGTCGGGGAGCTGTTTTTT.

This chain joins TRBV2 and TRBJ1-4; D is undetermined. The CDR3 has 15 amino acids. V dropped 6 bases and J dropped 0 bases, with 11 bases sitting between them. Germline V gives CDR1 SNHLY, CDR2 FYNNEI. The CDR3 DNA is TGTGCCAGCAGGATCCGCAGTGCAACTAATGAAAAACTGTTTTTT. Translated, it gives CASRIRSATNEKLFF.

The rearrangement links TRBV5-1 to TRBJ2-3, with D unclear. Per the germline V gene, CDR1 is SGHRS and CDR2 is YFSETQ. The CDR3 is made up of 14 amino acids. V gave up 2 bases and J gave up 1 base, with 8 bases separating them. CDR3 DNA sequence: TGCGCCAGCAGCTTAAACTGGGGCACAGATACGCAGTATTTT. It is translated as CASSLNWGTDTQYF.

The CDR3 coding sequence is TGTGCCAGCAGTCACCAGACAGGGGGGAGGGCAGATACGCAGTATTTT. Translation gives CASSHQTGGRADTQYF. The chain joins TRBV28 to TRBJ2-3, with 9 bases identical to TRBD1. V dropped 5 bases and J dropped 4; count of bases not matched to a gene: 10. Looked up from germline, CDR1 is MDHEN and CDR2 is SYDVKM. CDR3 length: 16 amino acids.